The clone carrying this TCR beta chain was counted many times. These data originate in a study of spatial heterogeneity in lung cancer. Study-level information: Taken at a median of about 2 years after resection, follow-up PBMC samples underwent sequencing when available. Consistent detection of more beta-chain than alpha-chain sequences was observed.

Each molecule of TCR cDNA was tagged with one unique molecular identifier. Using its own MiXCR run on the 5' RACE reads, TCRdb lists one record per CDR3 protein. Of more than 15,000 distinct CDR3 sequences in the sample, roughly 6.3% were seen once. Documented time point: blood at routine non-recurrence follow-up after resection. Unsorted samples of tumor, nontumor lung or frozen PBMC had their whole RNA sequenced. V lost 8 bases and J 2 bases, leaving 16 bases between the germline ends. The CDR3 length is 15 residues. The germline V gene encodes CDR1 MDHEN and CDR2 SYDVKM. J is TRBJ1-5 and V is TRBV28; tentatively, D is TRBD1 (6 bases). This material consisted of PBMCs, taken at follow-up. The source is a male donor with early-stage non-small cell lung cancer. CDR3 nucleotide sequence: TGTGCCAGCTTTGGGGGCAACTTCGGCAATCAGCCCCAGCATTTT. Amino acid sequence: CASFGGNFGNQPQHF.